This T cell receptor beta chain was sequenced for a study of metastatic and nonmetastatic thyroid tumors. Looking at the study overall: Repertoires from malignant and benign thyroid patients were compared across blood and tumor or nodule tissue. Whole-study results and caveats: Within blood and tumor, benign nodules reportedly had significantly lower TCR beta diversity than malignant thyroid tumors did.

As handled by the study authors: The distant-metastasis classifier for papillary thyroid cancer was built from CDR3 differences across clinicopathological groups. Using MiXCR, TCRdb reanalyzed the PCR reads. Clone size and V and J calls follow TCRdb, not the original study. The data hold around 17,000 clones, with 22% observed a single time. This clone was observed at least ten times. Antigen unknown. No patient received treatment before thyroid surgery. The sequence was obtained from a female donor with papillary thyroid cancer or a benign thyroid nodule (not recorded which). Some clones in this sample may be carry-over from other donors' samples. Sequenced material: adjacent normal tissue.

The chain's CDR3 is CASSLEGLASTDTQYF. The CDR3 DNA reads as TGTGCCAGCAGTTTAGAGGGACTAGCGAGTACAGATACGCAGTATTTT. V is TRBV28 and J is TRBJ2-3; TRBD2 agrees at 10 bases. The germline V gene has CDR1 MDHEN and CDR2 SYDVKM. Unmatched junction bases numbered 5, after V lost 2 bases and J lost 3 bases. The CDR3 length is 16 residues.